The present T cell receptor beta chain was sequenced within a study of cytomegalovirus exposure and HLA in healthy donors. The study, taken as a whole, reports: Later analysis demonstrated an association between a missense DCLRE1C variant and TCR beta V- and J-gene trimming. A later look showed TCR association rates differing by HLA locus, highest for DRB1 and lowest for HLA-C.

With regard to this clone: Antigen: not known.

PCR involved 60 Vbeta and 13 Jbeta primers. Using immunoSEQ multiplex PCR, the repertoire was profiled, and TCRdb retains in-frame clones only, with some absent. Of under 200,000 clones in the sample, 80% to 90% were seen once. Germline V gene lookup returns CDR1 SSHAT and CDR2 FNYEAQ (reference sequence). The CDR3 has 15 amino acids. V lost 5 bases and J lost 0, with 11 bases in between. The chain carries TRBV7-7 and TRBJ1-3; D is undetermined. The sequence was obtained from a man aged 45-65 years in good health and CMV-seropositive. The sequenced material came from PBMCs. The CDR3 sequence is CASSPGRASGNTIYF. The CDR3 bases are TGTGCCAGCAGCCCCGGGCGGGCCTCTGGAAACACCATATATTTT.